The rows below give T cell receptor beta chains drawn from one sample of a study of Tregs in tolerant kidney transplant recipients. Repertoires were generated with immunoSEQ multiplex PCR, while TCRdb's copy carries only in-frame clones and drops some. Here the sample spans around 86,000 clones, roughly 90% being singletons. The input for sequencing was CD4+ T cells from blood (PBMCs), taken 24 months after the transplant. These receptors originate from a human patient who received a combined kidney and bone marrow transplant. Certain T cells may be donor cells from the graft. Each CDR3 is given with its conserved first and last residue. The D gene is left open where the match is weak. Not all rows give a size; the values are once, few, many and, for expanded clones, a class.

>TRBV5-1|NA|NA|TRBJ2-1
CASSLRGGRGSYNEQFF
TGCGCCAGCAGCTTGAGGGGAGGCCGGGGATCCTACAATGAGCAGTTCTTC
>TRBV2|NA|TRBD1|TRBJ1-5
CASSQGTGGIQPQHF
TGTGCCAGCAGTCAGGGGACAGGGGGTATTCAGCCCCAGCATTTT
>TRBV30|NA|TRBD1|TRBJ2-3
CAWSLPDRGYTDTQYF
TGTGCCTGGAGTCTACCGGACAGGGGCTACACAGATACGCAGTATTTT
>TRBV30|NA|NA|TRBJ1-1
CAWSLWGRDTEAFF
TGTGCCTGGAGTTTATGGGGGAGGGATACTGAAGCTTTCTTT
>TRBV6-5|NA|NA|TRBJ2-7
CASSTGQGTHEQYF
TGTGCCAGCAGTACCGGGCAGGGGACCCACGAGCAGTACTTC
>TRBV7-3|NA|TRBD1|TRBJ2-2
CATPVRGQDGELFF
TGTGCCACCCCCGTGAGGGGGCAGGACGGGGAGCTGTTTTTT
>TRBV7-2|few|NA|TRBJ1-5
CASSLGRVYSNQPQHF
TGTGCCAGCAGCTTAGGCAGGGTTTATAGCAATCAGCCCCAGCATTTT
>TRBV7-2|NA|NA|TRBJ1-5
CASSHPPGQPQHF
TGTGCCAGCAGTCATCCTCCCGGTCAGCCCCAGCATTTT
>TRBV19|NA|NA|TRBJ1-1
CASSRGNSNTEAFF
TGTGCCAGCTCGCGAGGAAACTCGAACACTGAAGCTTTCTTT
>TRBV5-1|NA|TRBD2|TRBJ2-5
CASSLGSSGTGGETQYF
TGCGCCAGCAGCTTGGGGAGTAGCGGGACTGGAGGAGAGACCCAGTACTTC
>TRBV20-1|NA|NA|TRBJ2-5
CSARPEETQYF
TGCAGTGCTAGACCTGAAGAGACCCAGTACTTC
>TRBV4-3|once|TRBD1|TRBJ2-3
CASSQGDQGEDTQYF
TGCGCCAGCAGCCAAGGGGATCAGGGGGAAGATACGCAGTATTTT
>TRBV27|NA|NA|TRBJ1-5
CASSFQGYQPQHF
TGTGCCAGCAGTTTCCAGGGCTATCAGCCCCAGCATTTT
>TRBV6-5|NA|NA|TRBJ1-1
CASSYARATEAFF
TGTGCCAGCAGTTACGCCAGGGCGACTGAAGCTTTCTTT
>TRBV11-2|NA|TRBD1|TRBJ2-1
CASSQGQGGDPGYNEQFF
TGTGCCAGCAGCCAGGGACAGGGGGGAGACCCAGGTTACAATGAGCAGTTCTTC
>TRBV2|NA|NA|TRBJ2-1
CALHSDRYNEQFF
TGTGCCCTCCATTCGGACAGATACAATGAGCAGTTCTTC
>TRBV25-1|NA|NA|TRBJ1-1
CASNRVGGTEAFF
TGTGCCAGCAATCGGGTCGGAGGCACTGAAGCTTTCTTT
>TRBV27|once|TRBD2|TRBJ2-2
CASSFGGGQDTGELFF
TGTGCCAGCAGTTTTGGCGGGGGGCAAGACACCGGGGAGCTGTTTTTT
>TRBV9|NA|NA|TRBJ2-5
CASSGNTGHYQETQYF
TGTGCCAGCAGCGGAAATACGGGACATTACCAAGAGACCCAGTACTTC
>TRBV19|NA|NA|TRBJ2-3
CASSIPAGSGTDTQYF
TGTGCCAGTAGTATCCCGGCGGGGTCCGGCACAGATACGCAGTATTTT
>TRBV29-1|once|NA|TRBJ2-1
CSVTGFRIGRLSYNEQFF
TGCAGCGTCACAGGATTCCGCATCGGGAGACTATCCTACAATGAGCAGTTCTTC
>TRBV5-1|NA|NA|TRBJ2-5
CASSPGGAEETQYF
TGCGCCAGCAGCCCCGGGGGTGCCGAAGAGACCCAGTACTTC